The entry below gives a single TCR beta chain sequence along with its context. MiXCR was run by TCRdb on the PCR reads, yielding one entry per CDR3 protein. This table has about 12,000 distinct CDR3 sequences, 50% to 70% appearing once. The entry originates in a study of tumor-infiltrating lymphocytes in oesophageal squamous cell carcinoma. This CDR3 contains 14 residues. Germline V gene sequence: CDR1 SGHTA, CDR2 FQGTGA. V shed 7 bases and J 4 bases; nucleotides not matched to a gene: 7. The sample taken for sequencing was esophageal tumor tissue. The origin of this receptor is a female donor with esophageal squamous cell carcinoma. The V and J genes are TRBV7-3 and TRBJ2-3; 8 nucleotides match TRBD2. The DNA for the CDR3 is TGTGCCAGCACCACGGGAGGGCCGGCAGATACGCAGTATTTT. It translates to CASTTGGPADTQYF.